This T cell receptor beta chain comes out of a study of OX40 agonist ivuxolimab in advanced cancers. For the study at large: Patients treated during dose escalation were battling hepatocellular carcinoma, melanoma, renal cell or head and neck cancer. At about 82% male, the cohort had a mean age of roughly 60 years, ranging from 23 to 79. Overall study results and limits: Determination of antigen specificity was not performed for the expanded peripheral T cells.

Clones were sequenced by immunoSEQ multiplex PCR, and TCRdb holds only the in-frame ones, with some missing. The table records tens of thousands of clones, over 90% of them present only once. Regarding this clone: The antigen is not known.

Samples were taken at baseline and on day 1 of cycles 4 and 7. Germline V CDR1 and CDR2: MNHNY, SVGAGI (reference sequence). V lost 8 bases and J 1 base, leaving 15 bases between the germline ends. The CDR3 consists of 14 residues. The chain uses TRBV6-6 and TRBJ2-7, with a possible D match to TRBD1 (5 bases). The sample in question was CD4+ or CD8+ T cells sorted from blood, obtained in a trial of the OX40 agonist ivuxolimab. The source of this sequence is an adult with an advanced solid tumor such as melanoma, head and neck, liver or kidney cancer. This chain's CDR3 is CASAHRSFSYEQYF. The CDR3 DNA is TGTGCCAGCGCACACAGGAGTTTTTCCTACGAGCAGTACTTC.